A selection of T cell receptor beta chains follows, all from one sample in a study of shared clonotypes between healthy human individuals. This table comes from immunoSEQ multiplex PCR, and its TCRdb copy is limited to in-frame clones, with some not included. The sample comprises more than 1.2 million clones, 97% to 99% of which are singletons, and about 0.34% rests with the top ten. Material for sequencing was naive CD4+ T cells sorted from blood. These receptors were taken from a man younger than 40 in good health. Each CDR3 is given with its conserved first and last residue. The D gene is left open where the match is weak. A row's size may be missing; if present it is once, few, many or a size class.

D gene | J gene | clone size | V gene | CDR3 protein | CDR3 DNA
. | TRBJ2-1 | . | TRBV5-4 | CASSLLDSFIILF | TGTGCCAGCAGCTTGCTGGACTCGTTCATTATACTCTTC
. | TRBJ1-4 | . | TRBV5-1 | CASSLGPNNEKLFF | TGCGCCAGCAGCTTGGGTCCTAATAATGAAAAACTGTTTTTT
. | TRBJ2-5 | . | TRBV6-5 | CASSYATGRETQYF | TGTGCCAGCAGTTACGCAACAGGTCGAGAGACCCAGTACTTC
. | TRBJ1-5 | . | TRBV5-1 | CASSLGVGSNQPQHF | TGCGCCAGCAGCTTGGGTGTGGGTAGCAATCAGCCCCAGCATTTT
. | TRBJ2-5 | . | TRBV9 | CASSVLGIAWGETQYF | TGTGCCAGCAGCGTTTTAGGGATCGCGTGGGGGGAGACCCAGTACTTC
TRBD2 | TRBJ2-5 | . | TRBV5-1 | CASSLVASGEETQYF | TGCGCCAGCAGCTTGGTGGCTAGCGGGGAAGAGACCCAGTACTTC
. | TRBJ2-5 | . | TRBV7-7 | CASSLDRTETQYF | TGTGCCAGCAGCTTAGATAGAACGGAGACCCAGTACTTC
TRBD1 | TRBJ2-5 | . | TRBV7-9 | CASSSTGGKETQYF | TGTGCCAGCAGCTCGACAGGGGGAAAAGAGACCCAGTACTTC
. | TRBJ1-1 | . | TRBV7-3 | CASSLSPVNTEAFF | TGTGCCAGCAGCTTAAGCCCGGTGAACACTGAAGCTTTCTTT
. | TRBJ1-3 | . | TRBV2 | CASRDGVSSGNTIYF | TGTGCCAGCAGGGATGGGGTTAGCTCTGGAAACACCATATATTTT
. | TRBJ1-4 | . | TRBV15 | CATSRAGATNEKLFF | TGTGCCACCAGCAGAGCTGGAGCAACTAATGAAAAACTGTTTTTT
. | TRBJ2-5 | . | TRBV4-3 | CASSPAGQRQETQYF | TGCGCCAGCAGCCCTGCGGGACAGCGTCAAGAGACCCAGTACTTC
. | TRBJ1-1 | . | TRBV5-1 | CASYKNTEAFF | TGCGCCAGCTACAAGAACACTGAAGCTTTCTTT
TRBD2 | TRBJ2-2 | . | TRBV2 | CASNLQSGDTGELFF | TGTGCCAGCAATCTTCAGAGCGGGGACACCGGGGAGCTGTTTTTT
TRBD2 | TRBJ2-7 | . | TRBV28 | CASSFILAAYEQYF | TGTGCCAGCAGTTTTATCCTAGCGGCATACGAGCAGTACTTC
. | TRBJ1-1 | . | TRBV10-1 | CASSESGSATEAFF | TGCGCCAGCAGTGAGTCAGGAAGCGCGACTGAAGCTTTCTTT
. | TRBJ1-1 | . | TRBV18 | CASSPKEALNTEAFF | TGTGCCAGCTCACCAAAGGAAGCGCTGAACACTGAAGCTTTCTTT
TRBD1 | TRBJ2-7 | . | TRBV5-4 | CASSLGDRARDGIYEQYF | TGTGCCAGCAGCTTGGGGGACAGGGCCCGGGACGGTATTTACGAGCAGTACTTC
. | TRBJ2-7 | . | TRBV5-1 | CASRGRDSYEQYF | TGCGCCAGCAGAGGCAGGGACTCCTACGAGCAGTACTTC
. | TRBJ1-3 | once | TRBV27 | CASRSQGSGNTIYF | TGTGCCAGCAGATCCCAGGGATCCGGAAACACCATATATTTT
TRBD2 | TRBJ2-5 | . | TRBV6-5 | CASSSLRQAGGETQYF | TGTGCCAGCAGTTCCCTCCGGCAGGCGGGAGGAGAGACCCAGTACTTC
TRBD1 | TRBJ2-1 | . | TRBV7-2 | CASSLRTGWGNEQFF | TGTGCCAGCAGCTTACGGACAGGGTGGGGCAATGAGCAGTTCTTC
. | TRBJ2-7 | . | TRBV7-6 | CASSLGGGDPWNEQYF | TGTGCCAGCAGCTTAGGAGGCGGGGACCCCTGGAACGAGCAGTACTTC
TRBD2 | TRBJ2-7 | . | TRBV18 | CASSPYTSGSLSEQYF | TGTGCCAGCTCACCATATACTAGCGGGAGTCTCTCCGAGCAGTACTTC
TRBD2 | TRBJ2-3 | . | TRBV5-4 | CASSSLAGPTDTQYF | TGTGCCAGCAGCTCTTTAGCGGGTCCCACAGATACGCAGTATTTT